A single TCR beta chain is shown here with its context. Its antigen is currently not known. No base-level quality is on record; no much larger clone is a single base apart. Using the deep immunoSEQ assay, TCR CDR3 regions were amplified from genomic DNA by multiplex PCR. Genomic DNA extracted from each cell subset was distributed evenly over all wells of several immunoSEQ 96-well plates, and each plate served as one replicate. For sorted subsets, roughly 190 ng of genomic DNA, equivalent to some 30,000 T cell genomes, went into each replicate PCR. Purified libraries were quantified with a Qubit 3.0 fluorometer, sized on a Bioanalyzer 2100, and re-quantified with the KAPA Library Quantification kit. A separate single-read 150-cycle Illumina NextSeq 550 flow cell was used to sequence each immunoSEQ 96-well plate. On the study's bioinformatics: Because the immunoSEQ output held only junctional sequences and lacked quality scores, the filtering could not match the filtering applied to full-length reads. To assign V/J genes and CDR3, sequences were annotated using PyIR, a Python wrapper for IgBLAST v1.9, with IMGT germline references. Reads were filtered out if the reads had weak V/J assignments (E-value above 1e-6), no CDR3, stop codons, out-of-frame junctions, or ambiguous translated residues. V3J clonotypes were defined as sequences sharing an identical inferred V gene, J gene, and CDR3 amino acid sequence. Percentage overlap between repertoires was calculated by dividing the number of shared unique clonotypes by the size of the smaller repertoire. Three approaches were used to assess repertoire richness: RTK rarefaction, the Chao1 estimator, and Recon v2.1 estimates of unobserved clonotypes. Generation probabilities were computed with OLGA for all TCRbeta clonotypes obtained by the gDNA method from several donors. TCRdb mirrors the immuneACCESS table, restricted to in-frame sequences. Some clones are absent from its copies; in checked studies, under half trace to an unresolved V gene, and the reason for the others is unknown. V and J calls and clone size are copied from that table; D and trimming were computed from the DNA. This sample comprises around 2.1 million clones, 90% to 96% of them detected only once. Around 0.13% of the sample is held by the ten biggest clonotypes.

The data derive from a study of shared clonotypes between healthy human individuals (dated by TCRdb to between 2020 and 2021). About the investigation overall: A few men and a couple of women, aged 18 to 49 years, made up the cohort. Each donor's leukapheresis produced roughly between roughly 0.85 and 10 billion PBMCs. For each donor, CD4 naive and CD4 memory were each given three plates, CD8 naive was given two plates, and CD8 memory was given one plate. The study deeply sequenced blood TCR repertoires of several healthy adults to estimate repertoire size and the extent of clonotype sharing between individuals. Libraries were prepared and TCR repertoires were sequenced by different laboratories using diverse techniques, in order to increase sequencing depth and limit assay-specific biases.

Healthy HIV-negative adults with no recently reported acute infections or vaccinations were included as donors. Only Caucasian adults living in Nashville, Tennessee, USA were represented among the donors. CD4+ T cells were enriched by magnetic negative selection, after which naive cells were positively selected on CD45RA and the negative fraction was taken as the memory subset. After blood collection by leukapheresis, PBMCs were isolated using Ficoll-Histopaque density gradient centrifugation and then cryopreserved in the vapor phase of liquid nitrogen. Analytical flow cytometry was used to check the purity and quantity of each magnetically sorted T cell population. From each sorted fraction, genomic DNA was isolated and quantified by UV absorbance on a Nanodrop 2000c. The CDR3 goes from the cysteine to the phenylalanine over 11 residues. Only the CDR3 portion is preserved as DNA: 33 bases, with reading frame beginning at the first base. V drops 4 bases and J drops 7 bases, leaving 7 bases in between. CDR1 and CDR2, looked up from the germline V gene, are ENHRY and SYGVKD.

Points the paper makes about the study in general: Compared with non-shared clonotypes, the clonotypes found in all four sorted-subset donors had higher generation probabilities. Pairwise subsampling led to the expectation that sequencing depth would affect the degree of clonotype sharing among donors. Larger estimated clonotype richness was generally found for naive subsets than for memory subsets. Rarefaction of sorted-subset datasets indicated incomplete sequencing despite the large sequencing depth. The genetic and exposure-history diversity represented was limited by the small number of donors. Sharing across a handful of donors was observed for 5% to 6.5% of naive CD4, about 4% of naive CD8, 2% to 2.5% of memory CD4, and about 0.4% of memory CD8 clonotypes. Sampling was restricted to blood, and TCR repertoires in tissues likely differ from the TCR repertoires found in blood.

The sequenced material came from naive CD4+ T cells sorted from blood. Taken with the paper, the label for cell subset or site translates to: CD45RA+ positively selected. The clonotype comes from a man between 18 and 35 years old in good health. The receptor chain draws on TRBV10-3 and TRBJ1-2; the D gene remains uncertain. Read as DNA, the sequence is TGTGCCATCAGTGCCCCTCGTGGCTACACCTTC. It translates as CAISAPRGYTF.